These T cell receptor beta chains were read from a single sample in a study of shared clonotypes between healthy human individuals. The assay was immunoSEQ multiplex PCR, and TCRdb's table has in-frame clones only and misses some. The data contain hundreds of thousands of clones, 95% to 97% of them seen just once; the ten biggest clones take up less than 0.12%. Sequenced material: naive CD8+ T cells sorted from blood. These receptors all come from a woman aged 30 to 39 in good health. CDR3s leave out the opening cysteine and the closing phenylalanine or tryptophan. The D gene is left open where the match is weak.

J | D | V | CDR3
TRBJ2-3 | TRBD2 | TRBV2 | ASGTSGASTDTQY
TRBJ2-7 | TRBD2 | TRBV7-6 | ASSSLLAGALYEQY
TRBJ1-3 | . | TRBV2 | ASSERGAGALGNTIY
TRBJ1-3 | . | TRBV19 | ATTKGLSSGNTIY
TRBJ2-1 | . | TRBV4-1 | ASSQEWAVYNEQF
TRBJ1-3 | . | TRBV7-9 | ASSKFDRTSGNTIY
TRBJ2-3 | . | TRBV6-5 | ASSYTIADTQY
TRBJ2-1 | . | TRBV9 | ASSVGAGAGQF
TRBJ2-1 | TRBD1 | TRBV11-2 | ASSLGQRIYNEQF
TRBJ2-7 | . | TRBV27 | ASSLSTVFSAYEQY
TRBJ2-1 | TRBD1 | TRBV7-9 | ASSFPATGGRYNEQF
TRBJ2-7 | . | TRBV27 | ASSPRRGAEQY
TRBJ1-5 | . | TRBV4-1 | ASSQVVSGQPQH
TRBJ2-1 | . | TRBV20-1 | SARDRNEQF
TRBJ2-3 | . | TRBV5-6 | ASSSGPRGPDTQY
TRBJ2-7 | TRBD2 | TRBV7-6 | ASSLGLAGSRYEQY
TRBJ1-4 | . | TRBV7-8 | ASSLADLPGREKLF
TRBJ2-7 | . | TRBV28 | ASSPTLDREQY
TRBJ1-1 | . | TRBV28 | ASSWGGTEAF